This entry describes one TCR beta chain. Its antigen is still unknown. Per-base quality was not reported, and no clone a single base away is much larger than it. The time point label, as the study defines it: persistent/refractory GD, antithyroid drugs over 5 years with positive TRAb. For both TCR sequencing and RNA sequencing, RNA was extracted from PBMCs using TRIzol. Graves' disease was diagnosed according to American Thyroid Association guidelines. Patients for the study were recruited at an endocrinology department in Xi'an, China. From each patient, approximately 9.9 milliliters of peripheral blood was collected into an EDTA anticoagulant tube. Ficoll Paque Plus density gradient separation was used to isolate PBMCs, and no further T cell sorting was done. RNA quality was checked with an Agilent 2100 Bioanalyzer and agarose gel, and concentration with a NanoDrop 2000. V and J lose 8 bases and 8 bases, and a span of 18 bases separates them. The CDR3 holds 14 amino acids from the cysteine to the phenylalanine. The only DNA kept is the CDR3, 42 bases in frame from the first base. Looking up the germline V gene yields CDR1 MNHNS and CDR2 SASEGT.

The library was generated by multiplex PCR. TCRdb shows the sequencer as Illumina HiSeq 4000. iRepertoire HTBI primers and Arm-PCR amplification of CDR3 regions were used to construct TCR beta libraries. Before sequencing, the PCR products went through gel purification. The authors' pipeline ran thus. Gene usage analysis of CDR3 amino acid clonotypes relied on the 55 to 80 TRBV and about 15 TRBJ segments identified across samples. COPE and FqMerger were used to merge filtered high-quality paired reads into contigs. BLAST was used to align contigs to IMGT TRBV, TRBD and TRBJ reference genes, with CDR3 defined following IMGT. Clonotypes above 0.1% frequency were classified as highly expanded clones. Shannon entropy served as the measure of repertoire diversity, while the Gini coefficient captured V-J evenness. A clonotype found in more than one individual was treated as public. In TCRdb, the public reads were trimmed at Q25 with fastp and aligned with MiXCR, with productive beta chains retained. When rows share a CDR3 protein, they turn into one entry using the most common DNA and genes. In this record, the V and J calls reflect TCRdb's handling and not the investigators' own analysis. The sample includes 400,000 to 500,000 distinct CDR3 sequences, with around a fifth observed a single time. Over 11% of the sample belongs to the ten largest clones.

The data were taken from a study of regulatory T cells in long-lasting Graves disease (dated by TCRdb to about 2021). Regarding the research as a whole: Persistent Graves' disease meant more than 5 years of antithyroid drug treatment with TSH receptor autoantibodies that stayed positive. The study took place in China and was registered as a clinical trial. On average, persistent Graves' disease patients in the clinical cohort had been on antithyroid drugs for about 9.3 years. A total of 35 or so samples underwent TCR sequencing: around 13 from persistent and roughly 20 from newly diagnosed Graves' disease patients. Peripheral blood TCR sequencing and RNA sequencing compared persistent Graves' disease patients with newly diagnosed Graves' disease patients. The research as a whole found: TRBV28, TRBJ1-2 and TRBJ2-5 were preferentially used in persistent disease, while TRBV20-1 and TRBJ2-1 were favored in newly diagnosed disease. Compared with newly diagnosed patients, patients with persistent Graves' disease had lower TCR Shannon entropy and fewer highly expanded clones, which suggests clonal expansion. Only peripheral blood was studied, because thyroid tissue, the primary lesion, was inaccessible. Patients with persistent disease shared more public clonotypes (fewer than 3,000) than newly diagnosed patients did (966). Sequencing and analysis were restricted to the TCR beta chain. The small sample size was acknowledged by the authors as a limitation that may reduce accuracy.

This clonotype was sampled from a female donor with Graves disease. Sequenced material: peripheral blood mononuclear cells (PBMCs), taken when the disease was refractory, from a patient treated with antithyroid drugs. The rearrangement joined TRBV6-1 to TRBJ1-4, with the D gene too uncertain to name. CDR3 protein: CASAGAGSGEKLFF. Read as DNA, the sequence is TGTGCCAGCGCCGGCGCGGGAAGTGGCGAAAAACTGTTTTTT.